Given below is one TCR beta chain in context. Germline loops: CDR1 MDHEN, CDR2 SYDVKM. This CDR3 has 15 amino acids. Trimming stripped 7 bases from V and 0 bases from J, with 13 bases between. Seattle participants joined during active infection and were tracked over time. This specimen comes from a study of blood T cell repertoires in COVID-19. The overall study: The origin of the acute and convalescent COVID-19 samples was the United States, Italy and Spain. From T cells, B-cell-depleted T cells, or PBMCs came the material, which was cDNA or gDNA.

Study processing details: Amplification with reference gene primers provided the estimates of nucleated cell counts. The repertoire was sequenced with immunoSEQ multiplex PCR; TCRdb's copy has only in-frame clones and lacks some. V, J and clone size derive from that table, while D and trimming were established from the DNA sequence. The sample shows about 260,000 clones, around 84% of them seen only once. The V call is TRBV28, the J call TRBJ1-5; tentative D call: TRBD1 (6 bases). This receptor was identified in a woman aged 55-69 years with COVID-19, enrolled during active disease. The source material was peripheral blood. The CDR3 sequence is CASKNLDSSNQPQHF. CDR3 in DNA: TGTGCCAGCAAGAATCTGGACAGTAGCAATCAGCCCCAGCATTTT.